Below, 20 T cell receptor beta chains from the same sample are listed, as sequenced in a study of siplizumab effects on memory and regulatory T cells (dated by TCRdb to 2018 to 2020). Library preparation was by the immunoSEQ multiplex PCR assay. The source is immuneACCESS, and TCRdb retained only in-frame sequences with V and J called. Part of the clones is not carried over; for the studies checked, unresolved V genes explain less than half of this, and the remainder is unexplained. For this sample there are over 65,000 clones; 95% appear just once. The ten largest clones capture around 20% of the sample. Sequencing was performed on CD8+ T cells sorted from blood. The receptors derive from a human donor in good health.

This clone was counted between two and nine times. This chain's CDR3 is CASSWQGGTDTQYF. CDR3 nucleotides: TGTGCCAGCAGTTGGCAGGGCGGCACAGATACGCAGTATTTT. V is TRBV28 and J is TRBJ2-3, with D possibly TRBD1 on 5 matching bases. V shed 4 bases and J shed 1 base, with 9 bases lying between them. There are 14 residues in the CDR3. The germline gives CDR1 MDHEN, CDR2 SYDVKM.

This sequence joins TRBV19 and TRBJ1-2, with unresolved D. The V gene lost 8 bases and the J gene lost 4 bases, with 17 bases spanning the gap. The V gene's germline CDR1 is LNHDA and CDR2 SQIVND (reference sequence). This CDR3 is built from 14 residues. CDR3 nucleotides: TGTGCCAGTGTCCCGGCCTCCCGAAGCTATGGCTACACCTTC. It is translated as CASVPASRSYGYTF. Full variable domain (remainder filled in from reference TRBV19 and TRBJ1-2): DGGITQSPKYLFRKEGQNVTLSCEQNLNHDAMYWYRQDPGQGLRLIYYSQIVNDFQKGDIAEGYSVSREKKESFPLTVTSAQKNPTAFYLCASVPASRSYGYTFGSGTRLTVV.

V is TRBV27 and J is TRBJ2-7; the D call may be TRBD1 or TRBD2 (5 bases each). This CDR3 region has 13 residues. The germline CDR1 and CDR2 sequences are MNHEY and SMNVEV (reference sequence). The V gene lost 6 bases and the J gene lost 7 bases, with 16 bases spanning the gap. CDR3 loop: CASSSNRGLEQYF. In DNA, the CDR3 is TGTGCCAGCAGCTCCAACCGGGGCTTGGAGCAGTACTTC.

The chain uses TRBV19 and TRBJ2-2; 7 positions match TRBD2. The ends lost 6 bases at V and 5 bases at J; junction bases unmatched: 9. This CDR3 is built from 15 residues. Germline V gene data show CDR1 as LNHDA and CDR2 as SQIVND (reference sequence). CDR3 amino acids: CASSFGAGDTGELFF. CDR3 sequence (DNA): TGTGCCAGTAGCTTCGGGGCGGGAGATACCGGGGAGCTGTTTTTT.

V usage is TRBV6-5 and J usage is TRBJ2-3; TRBD1 aligns across 7 bases. V lost 7 bases to trimming and J lost 3 bases; unmatched junction nucleotides: 4. The CDR3 consists of 13 residues. CDR1 and CDR2 from the germline V gene are MNHEY and SVGAGI. Here the CDR3 DNA reads TGTGCCAGCACCACAGGGGTGACAGATACGCAGTATTTT. It specifies CASTTGVTDTQYF.

V and J are TRBV9 and TRBJ2-5; D is possibly TRBD2 (7 bases). The germline V and J ends were trimmed by 4 bases and 2 bases, with 12 bases remaining between them. This CDR3 has 14 residues. Germline CDR1 is SGDLS and CDR2 is YYNGEE. CDR3 residues: CASSRGGAQETQYF. CDR3 bases: TGTGCCAGCAGCCGAGGGGGGGCGCAAGAGACCCAGTACTTC.

The chain has TRBV2 and TRBJ1-4; tentative D call: TRBD1 (6 bases). Germline assignment: CDR1 SNHLY and CDR2 FYNNEI. V dropped 8 bases and J dropped 2 bases, with 15 bases sitting between them. This CDR3 region has 15 residues. For the CDR3, the DNA is TGTGCCAGCGCTCCTGACAGGCCGACTAATGAAAAACTGTTTTTT. This translates into CASAPDRPTNEKLFF.

This clone showed up just once. This chain connects TRBV9 to TRBJ2-1, with D tentatively TRBD2 (6 bases). The germline CDR1 and CDR2 sequences are SGDLS and YYNGEE. The CDR3 has 13 amino acids. V was trimmed by 4 bases and J by 9 bases, leaving 14 bases between them. The CDR3 sequence is CASSRTYGGEQFF. In DNA form, the CDR3 reads TGTGCCAGCAGCCGGACATACGGGGGTGAGCAGTTCTTC.

The V call is TRBV5-6, the J call TRBJ2-5; D possibly matches TRBD1 or TRBD2 (5 bases each). Trimming stripped 4 bases from V and 5 bases from J, with 18 bases between. This CDR3 has 15 residues. CDR1 is SGHDT and CDR2 is YYEEEE in the germline V gene. In DNA, the CDR3 is TGTGCCAGCAGCCCCTTGGGGCTAGCCCCCGAGACCCAGTACTTC. This sequence encodes CASSPLGLAPETQYF.

A note on this clone: The same CDR3 arises from other DNA sequences in this sample as well. V gene TRBV21-1 combines with J gene TRBJ2-5; the DNA was not compared with TRBD1, the D call given in the table. TRBV21-1 counts as a pseudogene. The CDR3 runs to 16 residues. The CDR3 protein is CASSKDYGRALETQYF. DNA for the CDR3: TGTGCCAGCAGCAAGGATTATGGCAGGGCCCTGGAGACCCAGTACTTC.

This chain links TRBV27 with TRBJ2-1, with D possibly being TRBD1 (5 bases). Germline V gene sequence: CDR1 MNHEY, CDR2 SMNVEV (reference sequence). V was clipped by 3 bases and J by 8 bases, with 11 bases between them. This CDR3 comprises 13 residues. CDR3 DNA sequence: TGTGCCAGCAGTTTCCAAAGGGGCCATGAGCAGTTCTTC. Its protein product is CASSFQRGHEQFF.

CDR3 in DNA: TGTGCCAGCAGTCAAAAGACCGGGAACTCCTACGAGCAGTACTTC. It translates to CASSQKTGNSYEQYF. The chain carries TRBV6-1 and TRBJ2-7; D is possibly TRBD2 (5 bases). V lost 5 bases and J lost 0, with 14 bases in between. From germline, CDR1 is MNHNS and CDR2 SASEGT. CDR3 size: 15 residues.

The chain recombines TRBV7-8 with TRBJ2-3, with 9 positions matching TRBD2. Unmatched junction bases numbered 10, after V lost 1 base and J lost 2 bases. The CDR3 has 18 amino acids. Germline loops: CDR1 SGHVS, CDR2 FQNEAQ. The CDR3 coding sequence is TGTGCCAGCAGCTTAGATTTTAGGCGGGAGGGTGCCACAGATACGCAGTATTTT. Its translation: CASSLDFRREGATDTQYF. The variable domain in full, completed from reference TRBV7-8 and TRBJ2-3, reads GAGVSQSPRYKVAKRGQDVALRCDPISGHVSLFWYQQALGQGPEFLTYFQNEAQLDKSGLPSDRFFAERPEGSVSTLKIQRTQQEDSAVYLCASSLDFRREGATDTQYFGPGTRLTVL.

The CDR3 DNA sequence: TGTGCCAGCAGCGGGTGGGTGCACGGGGCCAACGTCCTGACTTTC. Encoded protein: CASSGWVHGANVLTF. The V and J genes are TRBV7-9 and TRBJ2-6; D call uncertain. This CDR3 is 15 amino acids long. Trimming left V 5 bases short and J 4 bases short, with 12 bases between. The germline gives CDR1 SEHNR, CDR2 FQNEAQ (reference sequence).

V is TRBV19 and J is TRBJ1-1; a weak D match, TRBD1 (6 bases). V was shortened by 2 bases and J by 0 bases, with 10 bases between the two germline ends. Germline V lookup: CDR1 LNHDA, CDR2 SQIVND (reference sequence). This CDR3 has 15 residues. In DNA form, the CDR3 reads TGTGCCAGTAGTATATTCCAGGGGATGAACACTGAAGCTTTCTTT. Amino acids: CASSIFQGMNTEAFF.

The chain combines TRBV7-3 with TRBJ2-1; the D gene is possibly TRBD1 (6 bases). Per the germline V gene, CDR1 is SGHTA and CDR2 is FQGTGA. Trimming stripped 2 bases from V and 3 bases from J, with 14 bases between. CDR3 length: 16 residues. CDR3 residues: CASSLGGNLFYNEQFF. CDR3 DNA sequence: TGTGCCAGCAGCTTAGGGGGCAACCTATTCTACAATGAGCAGTTCTTC. The whole variable domain, filled in from reference TRBV7-3 and TRBJ2-1, reads GAGVSQTPSNKVTEKGKYVELRCDPISGHTALYWYRQSLGQGPEFLIYFQGTGAADDSGLPNDRFFAVRPEGSVSTLKIQRTERGDSAVYLCASSLGGNLFYNEQFFGPGTRLTVL.

The chain carries TRBV20-1 and TRBJ1-4, with D hard to call. Germline values: CDR1 DFQATT, CDR2 SNEGSKA (reference sequence). The ends were cut back, 3 bases at V and 7 bases at J, with 6 bases in the middle. The CDR3 contains 11 residues. The chain's CDR3 is CSAREVEKLFF. CDR3 coding DNA: TGCAGTGCTAGGGAGGTTGAAAAACTGTTTTTT.

This sequence joins TRBV19 and TRBJ1-5; no clear D gene. V shed 10 bases and J shed 6 bases, with 13 bases lying between them. This CDR3 has 12 residues. CDR1 and CDR2 (germline): LNHDA, SQIVND (reference sequence). The CDR3 coding sequence is TGTGCCACCTCTTTTTGGGGTCAGCCCCAGCATTTT. The encoded protein is CATSFWGQPQHF.

V usage is TRBV5-8 and J usage is TRBJ2-1; TRBD2 matches 10 bases. Trimming cost V 0 bases and J 6 bases; bases outside gene matches: 6. Looked up from germline, CDR1 is SGHTS and CDR2 is YDEGEE. The CDR3 consists of 16 residues. CDR3 residues: CASSLGLAGGTNEQFF. The CDR3 coding sequence is TGTGCCAGCAGCTTGGGACTAGCGGGTGGGACCAATGAGCAGTTCTTC.

This chain uses TRBV5-4 with TRBJ2-1, with 7 bases identical to TRBD2. Germline CDR1 is SGHNT and CDR2 is YYREEE (reference sequence). CDR3 size: 15 residues. Trimming removed 0 bases from V and 7 bases from J; junction bases left unmatched: 7. CDR3 sequence reads: CASSLEAGAANEQFF. The DNA for the CDR3 is TGTGCCAGCAGCTTGGAGGCGGGAGCAGCTAATGAGCAGTTCTTC.